This T cell receptor (beta chain) was observed in a study of ipilimumab plus nivolumab after autologous stem cell transplantation. V lost 2 bases to trimming and J lost 3 bases; unmatched junction nucleotides: 8. The CDR3 has 16 amino acids. CDR1 and CDR2 (germline): SGHRS, YFSETQ. Produced via immunoSEQ multiplex PCR; TCRdb's table is partial and in-frame only. The sample has about 21,000 clones, 77% seen once. This specimen was PBMCs, taken in a trial of ipilimumab plus nivolumab as post-transplant consolidation. V is TRBV5-1 and J is TRBJ2-4; 7 bases map to TRBD1. This clonotype was obtained from a male donor with diffuse large B-cell lymphoma. The CDR3 sequence is CASSLDAYRGKNIQYF. The CDR3 nucleotides are TGCGCCAGCAGCTTAGACGCGTACAGGGGCAAAAACATTCAGTACTTC.